The TCR beta chain described here comes from a study of T cells after yellow fever vaccination. Study-wide points: Researchers report a weaker secondary response that nonetheless peaked faster, day 5 versus 15. Just a small share of clonotypes turned up in the CD4 compartment as well as the CD8 compartment.

Template switching with 5'RACE generated the TCR cDNA and added a universal primer site and UMIs. TCRdb reanalysed the 5' RACE reads using MiXCR and keeps one entry per CDR3 protein. Of 250,000 or so distinct CDR3 sequences in the sample, about 7% were seen once. CDR3 length: 16 amino acids. CDR1 is LGHDT and CDR2 is YNNKEL in the germline V gene (reference sequence). V lost 0 bases and J 3 bases, leaving 15 bases between the germline ends. This clonotype has ten or more counts. What it recognizes is unknown. Sequenced here: CD4+ T cells sorted from PBMCs, sampled 15 days after the yellow fever booster vaccination. The chain carries TRBV3-1 and TRBJ2-7; D may be TRBD2 (6 bases). This TCR derives from a man aged 30 to 45 who received the YFV17D yellow fever vaccine. CDR3 bases: TGTGCCAGCAGCCAAGATCTGGAGGGGCCTAGCTACGAGCAGTACTTC. Translating it yields CASSQDLEGPSYEQYF.